These 22 T cell receptor beta chains share one sample of origin, sequenced in a study of T cell changes during pregnancy in multiple sclerosis. The method was immunoSEQ multiplex PCR; TCRdb's version includes in-frame clones alone and lacks a portion of them. The data show around 110,000 clones, roughly nine tenths seen once. The sample consisted of peripheral blood, taken before pregnancy. These receptor sequences come from a female donor with multiple sclerosis, enrolled in a pregnancy study.

The rearrangement uses TRBV28 and TRBJ1-6; TRBD1 might be the D (6 bases). The CDR3 extends over 14 amino acids. With 4 bases removed from V and 11 bases from J, the gap between germline ends came to 15 bases. Germline V lookup: CDR1 MDHEN, CDR2 SYDVKM. CDR3 in DNA: TGTGCCAGCAGTTCAGCTAGGGGGATAGCACCCCTCCACTTT. This sequence encodes CASSSARGIAPLHF.

The chain links TRBV11-2 to TRBJ1-1; D is perhaps TRBD1 (5 bases). The CDR3 spans 16 residues. Trimming left V 6 bases short and J 5 bases short, with 22 bases between. CDR1 is SGHAT and CDR2 is FQNNGV in the germline V gene. The CDR3 nucleotides read TGTGCCAGCAGTTACCTCGGGGCCGGGAGGGCAACTGAAGCTTTCTTT. This gives the protein CASSYLGAGRATEAFF.

The chain combines TRBV6-6 with TRBJ2-3; TRBD1 matches at 8 bases. V lost 9 bases to trimming and J lost 5 bases; unmatched junction nucleotides: 10. In germline, CDR1 is MNHNY, CDR2 SVGAGI (reference sequence). This CDR3 spans 14 amino acids. The CDR3 loop is CARQDREEKDTQYF. CDR3 coding DNA: TGTGCCAGACAGGACAGGGAGGAAAAAGATACGCAGTATTTT.

V gene TRBV4-1 combines with J gene TRBJ2-3; TRBD2 matches 8 bases. The trim removed 0 bases at V and 2 bases at J, leaving 7 bases unmatched. CDR1 and CDR2 from the germline V gene are MGHRA and YSYEKL. The CDR3 is 17 residues long. The CDR3 here is CASSQDGATSATDTQYF. CDR3 nucleotides: TGCGCCAGCAGCCAAGATGGTGCGACTAGCGCCACAGATACGCAGTATTTT.

The CDR3 loop is CASSLEAGEAWVQYF. In nucleotides, the CDR3 is TGTGCCAGCAGCTTAGAAGCGGGGGAGGCCTGGGTGCAGTATTTT. V gene TRBV7-2 combines with J gene TRBJ2-3; 8 bases match TRBD2. The V segment lost 1 base and the J segment 11 bases; nucleotides outside the gene matches: 11. The CDR3 loop spans 15 amino acids. Germline values: CDR1 SGHTA, CDR2 FQGNSA. The full variable domain, completed using reference TRBV7-2 and TRBJ2-3, is GAGVSQSPSNKVTEKGKDVELRCDPISGHTALYWYRQSLGQGLEFLIYFQGNSAPDKSGLPSDRFSAERTGGSVSTLTIQRTQQEDSAVYLCASSLEAGEAWVQYFGPGTRLTVL.

The chain employs TRBV10-3 and TRBJ1-5; D unresolved. V was clipped by 6 bases and J by 8 bases, with 14 bases between them. CDR3 length equals 13 residues. The germline V gene encodes CDR1 ENHRY and CDR2 SYGVKD. The CDR3 sequence is CAIRDVYSKPQHF. Written as DNA, the CDR3 is TGTGCCATCAGAGACGTTTACAGTAAGCCCCAGCATTTT.

The chain carries TRBV29-1 and TRBJ2-7; 12 bases are a match to TRBD2. This CDR3 has 14 residues. The ends lost 4 bases at V and 4 bases at J; junction bases unmatched: 5. Germline V CDR1 and CDR2: SQVTM, ANQGSEA. CDR3 sequence: CSVGRLAGAYEQYF. The CDR3, as DNA: TGCAGCGTTGGACGACTAGCGGGGGCGTACGAGCAGTACTTC.

The rearrangement joins TRBV29-1 to TRBJ2-7, with a weak D call TRBD1 (6 bases). The V end was cut by 0 bases, the J end by 1 base, with 7 bases between. CDR1 SQVTM and CDR2 ANQGSEA come from the germline V gene. This CDR3 spans 13 amino acids. The CDR3 loop is CSVEDRGSYEQYF. The CDR3 DNA is TGCAGCGTTGAAGACAGGGGTTCCTACGAGCAGTACTTC.

The chain employs TRBV30 and TRBJ1-5, with 9 bases fitting TRBD1. V shed 4 bases and J 4 bases; nucleotides not matched to a gene: 5. The CDR3 runs to 14 residues. Germline V CDR1 and CDR2: GTSNPN, SVGIG (reference sequence). DNA for the CDR3: TGTGCCTGGAAAGGGGACAGGGCGAATCAGCCCCAGCATTTT. Its protein is CAWKGDRANQPQHF.

The chain recombines TRBV27 with TRBJ1-2; 7 bases map to TRBD1. The CDR3 consists of 14 residues. J was trimmed by 5 bases and V by 6 bases; bases with no gene match: 9. CDR1 is MNHEY, CDR2 SMNVEV, per germline (reference sequence). CDR3 coding DNA: TGTGCCAGCAGACAATCGGGACAGACTTATGGCTACACCTTC. Translating gives CASRQSGQTYGYTF.

The genes are TRBV4-1 and TRBJ2-3, with TRBD2 matching over 9 bases. Looked up from germline, CDR1 is MGHRA and CDR2 is YSYEKL. The CDR3 spans 18 residues. Losses at the gene ends were 1 base for V and 2 bases for J; bases not matched to a gene: 10. The CDR3 loop is CASSQAISGGFPTDTQYF. The CDR3 coding sequence is TGCGCCAGCAGCCAAGCAATCAGCGGGGGGTTTCCCACAGATACGCAGTATTTT.

This clone was picked up one time. The chain joins TRBV4-3 to TRBJ1-6, with D tentatively TRBD1 (5 bases). Trimming pared 2 bases from V and 5 bases from J, leaving 10 bases between. The CDR3 totals 15 residues. Germline CDR1 reads LGHNA; CDR2 reads YSLEER. CDR3 protein: CASSQSTGNNSPLHF. In DNA, the CDR3 is TGCGCCAGCAGCCAAAGCACAGGCAATAATTCACCCCTCCACTTT.

This clone has just one count. The chain recombines TRBV9 with TRBJ2-1, with 9 bases matching TRBD2. Germline V gives CDR1 SGDLS, CDR2 YYNGEE. V shed 0 bases, J shed 7 bases, and the junction held 5 bases outside the gene matches. The CDR3 has 15 amino acids. The CDR3 DNA follows: TGTGCCAGCAGCGTAGTTAGCGGGGGCCAAAATGAGCAGTTCTTC. As protein: CASSVVSGGQNEQFF.

V usage is TRBV7-9 and J usage is TRBJ1-4, with D possibly being TRBD1 (5 bases). CDR3 size: 14 residues. Between the trimmed V and J ends, which lost 3 bases and 8 bases, there was a span of 13 bases. Per the germline V gene, CDR1 is SEHNR and CDR2 is FQNEAQ (reference sequence). The CDR3 sequence is CASSFSGSREKLFF. The DNA of the CDR3 is TGTGCCAGCAGCTTTTCAGGGTCAAGGGAAAAACTGTTTTTT.

This chain uses TRBV14 with TRBJ2-7; 12 bases fit TRBD2. J gave up 7 bases and V 0 bases, and 10 bases lay outside the gene matches. The germline CDR1 and CDR2 sequences are SGHDN and FVKESK. The CDR3 consists of 17 residues. In nucleotides, the CDR3 is TGTGCCAGCAGCCAAGATCCCAGACTAGCGGGGGACCAAGAGCAGTACTTC. It is translated as CASSQDPRLAGDQEQYF.

This clone was observed once. The chain has TRBV12-1 and TRBJ2-1; the table's D call, TRBD2, was not checked against the DNA. TRBV12-1 represents a pseudogene. This CDR3 region has 15 residues. CDR3 in amino acids: CASSPGLALAGEQFF. For the CDR3, the DNA is TGTGCCAGCAGCCCGGGACTAGCTCTTGCCGGTGAGCAGTTCTTC.

The chain recombines TRBV11-2 with TRBJ1-5, with TRBD1 matching over 8 bases. Unmatched junction bases numbered 7, after V lost 0 bases and J lost 3 bases. The CDR3 is 17 amino acids. CDR1 SGHAT and CDR2 FQNNGV come from the germline V gene. In DNA, the CDR3 is TGTGCCAGCAGCTTAGAAGACAGGGGCAAAAACAATCAGCCCCAGCATTTT. Protein: CASSLEDRGKNNQPQHF.

CDR3 bases: TGTGCCAGCAAGGGGGACCCTTCACCCCTCCACTTT. It is translated as CASKGDPSPLHF. This chain joins TRBV6-5 and TRBJ1-6; D might be TRBD1 (6 bases). Germline-derived CDR1 and CDR2 are MNHEY and SVGAGI. The CDR3 spans 12 residues. The V end lost 7 bases, the J end lost 9 bases, and 10 bases lay between the germline ends.

Only one count was recorded for this clone. One junction end disagrees with the germline gene, perhaps due to a read error. The chain recombines TRBV7-2 with TRBJ2-3, with D tentatively TRBD1 or TRBD2 (9 bases each). Germline values: CDR1 SGHTA, CDR2 FQGNSA. CDR3 length equals 16 residues. In DNA form, the CDR3 reads TGTGCCAGCAGCCTAGCGGGACAGGGACCCTCGAGAACGCAGTATTTT. It specifies CASSLAGQGPSRTQYF.

The CDR3 spells CASTGPSFPYEQYF. CDR3 DNA: TGTGCCAGCACTGGTCCTAGTTTCCCCTACGAGCAGTACTTC. This rearrangement joins TRBV2 to TRBJ2-7; D is unclear. Between the trimmed V and J ends, which lost 7 bases and 2 bases, there was a span of 15 bases. From germline, CDR1 is SNHLY and CDR2 FYNNEI. CDR3 length: 14 amino acids.

This clone is a singleton in its sample. This chain links TRBV30 with TRBJ2-2; 8 positions agree with TRBD2. V lost 2 bases, J lost 6 bases, and 8 bases stayed unmatched. The V gene's germline CDR1 is GTSNPN and CDR2 SVGIG (reference sequence). The CDR3 spans 15 residues. The CDR3 protein is CAWSRAGGKSGELFF. The CDR3 DNA reads TGTGCCTGGAGTAGGGCGGGAGGCAAGTCCGGGGAGCTGTTTTTT. The variable domain in full, with the rest retrieved from reference TRBV30 and TRBJ2-2, is SQTIHQWPATLVQPVGSPLSLECTVEGTSNPNLYWYRQAAGRGLQLLFYSVGIGQISSEVPQNLSASRPQDRQFILSSKKLLLSDSGFYLCAWSRAGGKSGELFFGEGSRLTVL.

The gene calls are TRBV5-1 and TRBJ2-3, with D possibly matching TRBD2 (6 bases). Germline values: CDR1 SGHRS, CDR2 YFSETQ. V was trimmed by 4 bases and J by 3 bases, leaving 12 bases between them. The CDR3 runs to 14 residues. DNA of the CDR3: TGCGCCAGCAGCGGGACTTTCCCGACAGATACGCAGTATTTT. Translation gives CASSGTFPTDTQYF. Filled out from reference TRBV5-1 and TRBJ2-3, the complete variable domain reads KAGVTQTPRYLIKTRGQQVTLSCSPISGHRSVSWYQQTPGQGLQFLFEYFSETQRNKGNFPGRFSGRQFSNSRSEMNVSTLELGDSALYLCASSGTFPTDTQYFGPGTRLTVL.